The 23 T cell receptor beta chains below all came from one sample that was sequenced in a study of identical twins. Via MiXCR, TCRdb re-called the 5' RACE reads, giving one row per CDR3 protein. The table includes around 650,000 distinct CDR3 sequences, under 8.5% detected once. These records were also assigned to another study, of yellow fever vaccine responses in identical twins.

The source material was PBMCs. The receptors were sampled from a woman under 30 in good health.

The chain uses TRBV3-1 and TRBJ2-5, with 7 bases aligning to TRBD1. Germline V gene lookup returns CDR1 LGHDT and CDR2 YNNKEL (reference sequence). The CDR3 contains 15 residues. V was clipped by 3 bases and J by 4 bases; unmatched bases: 8. The CDR3, as DNA: TGTGCCAGCAGCCAGAAACAGGGGTTTGGAGAGACCCAGTACTTC. Protein product: CASSQKQGFGETQYF.

This chain links TRBV12-3 or TRBV12-4 with TRBJ2-2; 14 positions match TRBD2. This CDR3 region has 16 residues. The junction had 1 base not matched to a gene; V was cut back by 6 bases and J by 1 base. CDR3 sequence reads: CASRGLAGGNTGELFF. The CDR3 bases are TGTGCCAGCAGAGGACTAGCGGGAGGGAACACCGGGGAGCTGTTTTTT.

This clonotype showed up just a few times. The chain joins TRBV11-2 to TRBJ2-6; D is possibly TRBD1 or TRBD2 (5 bases each). V was clipped by 5 bases and J by 1 base, with 12 bases between them. CDR3 length: 16 amino acids. Germline V gene lookup returns CDR1 SGHAT and CDR2 FQNNGV. CDR3 nucleotide sequence: TGTGCCAGCAGCCCCCTTTGGGGGTCTGGGGCCAACGTCCTGACTTTC. Translating it yields CASSPLWGSGANVLTF.

The genes are TRBV5-1 and TRBJ2-7; TRBD2 matches at 10 bases. V was clipped by 0 bases and J by 1 base; unmatched bases: 10. Germline V lookup: CDR1 SGHRS, CDR2 YFSETQ. The CDR3 is 18 amino acids. CDR3 in amino acids: CASSLALASGSRSYEQYF. In nucleotides, the CDR3 is TGCGCCAGCAGCTTGGCCTTGGCTAGCGGGAGCCGGTCCTACGAGCAGTACTTC.

This clonotype showed up many times. The gene calls are TRBV12-3 or TRBV12-4 and TRBJ1-5; weak D call: TRBD1 (5 bases). The CDR3 consists of 14 residues. Trimming pared 7 bases from V and 7 bases from J, leaving 17 bases between. The CDR3 DNA follows: TGTGCCAGCACCCTCGGGCCAGGGAGCCAGCCCCAGCATTTT. This codes for CASTLGPGSQPQHF.

This clonotype was recorded at least ten times. V is TRBV27 and J is TRBJ2-7; 11 nucleotides match TRBD2. V shed 6 bases and J 4 bases; nucleotides not matched to a gene: 8. This CDR3 spans 15 amino acids. Germline-derived CDR1 and CDR2 are MNHEY and SMNVEV (reference sequence). CDR3 amino acids: CASRIGTSGTYEQYF. In DNA, the CDR3 is TGTGCCAGCAGGATCGGGACTAGCGGTACTTACGAGCAGTACTTC.

This clonotype has ten or more counts. The CDR3 reads CASSLAPANTGELFF. The CDR3 nucleotides are TGCGCCAGCAGCTTAGCGCCCGCAAACACCGGGGAGCTGTTTTTT. This sequence joins TRBV4-1 and TRBJ2-2, with TRBD2 as a possible D gene (5 bases). From germline, CDR1 is MGHRA and CDR2 YSYEKL. Between the trimmed V and J ends, which lost 5 bases and 2 bases, there was a span of 12 bases. CDR3 length: 15 amino acids.

CDR3 residues: CASHEGTGNSPLHF. The CDR3 coding sequence is TGTGCCAGCCACGAGGGGACAGGGAATTCACCCCTCCACTTT. The chain joins TRBV10-3 to TRBJ1-6; 9 bases match TRBD1. Germline V gives CDR1 ENHRY, CDR2 SYGVKD. The CDR3 consists of 14 residues. J was trimmed by 7 bases and V by 10 bases; bases with no gene match: 8.

The chain has TRBV18 and TRBJ1-6, with 8 positions matching TRBD1. CDR1 is KGHSH, CDR2 LQKENI, per germline. This CDR3 contains 14 residues. J lost 8 bases, V lost 6 bases, and 6 bases had no gene match. The CDR3 sequence: CASSPTGDDSPLHF. As DNA, the CDR3 is TGTGCCAGCTCGCCGACAGGGGATGATTCACCCCTCCACTTT.

This clonotype was observed many times. The rearrangement uses TRBV24-1 and TRBJ2-2; a weak D match, TRBD1 (6 bases). Germline lookup yields CDR1 KGHDR and CDR2 SFDVKD. This CDR3 has 16 amino acids. V was pared by 3 bases and J by 6 bases, with 16 bases between. The CDR3 region is CATSDPPGKGAGELFF. Here the CDR3 DNA reads TGTGCCACCAGTGATCCACCAGGGAAGGGGGCCGGGGAGCTGTTTTTT.

V is TRBV9 and J is TRBJ2-5; D might be TRBD2 (5 bases). This CDR3 comprises 14 residues. Germline V gene sequence: CDR1 SGDLS, CDR2 YYNGEE. V was cut by 4 bases and J by 4 bases, with 14 bases left in between. The CDR3 loop reads CASSMDSYRETQYF. The CDR3 DNA follows: TGTGCCAGCAGCATGGACTCCTACCGAGAGACCCAGTACTTC.

This clonotype showed up just a few times. The gene calls are TRBV15 and TRBJ2-1, with D perhaps TRBD1 or TRBD2 (5 bases each). The CDR3 runs to 14 residues. Germline V lookup: CDR1 LNHNV, CDR2 YYDKDF (reference sequence). Trimming removed 1 base from V and 8 bases from J, with 12 bases in between. The CDR3 region has the DNA TGTGCCACCAGCAGAGTGGGGGTCGTGGATGAGCAGTTCTTC. Protein sequence: CATSRVGVVDEQFF.

In its sample, this clonotype was seen many times. CDR3 in DNA: TGTGCCAGGGGGGCTTTTAGGGGCACCGGGGAGCTGTTTTTT. Protein: CARGAFRGTGELFF. The gene calls are TRBV2 and TRBJ2-2, with a tentative D call TRBD1 (6 bases). Germline loops: CDR1 SNHLY, CDR2 FYNNEI. The CDR3 is 14 amino acids. Between the trimmed V and J ends, which lost 9 bases and 4 bases, there was a span of 15 bases.

Many counts were recorded for this clonotype. The V and J genes are TRBV12-3 or TRBV12-4 and TRBJ1-1; D is possibly TRBD1 (5 bases). This CDR3 region has 13 residues. Between the trimmed V and J ends, which lost 6 bases and 6 bases, there was a span of 14 bases. The CDR3 DNA reads as TGTGCCAGCAGACTTGGGGGGTTGGCTGAAGCTTTCTTT. Residues: CASRLGGLAEAFF.

The gene calls are TRBV7-2 and TRBJ2-5, with 7 bases fitting TRBD2. The CDR3 is 14 amino acids. The trim removed 4 bases at V and 7 bases at J, leaving 9 bases unmatched. Germline V gene sequence: CDR1 SGHTA, CDR2 FQGNSA. The CDR3 loop is CASSYGGSIGTQYF. CDR3 DNA: TGTGCCAGCAGCTACGGCGGGAGTATCGGGACCCAGTACTTC.

This clonotype was detected ten times or more. CDR3 sequence (DNA): TGCAGCGTTGACAGGGGTAATTACAATGAGCAGTTCTTC. Its protein product is CSVDRGNYNEQFF. The J gene is TRBJ2-1, the V gene TRBV29-1, with D perhaps matching TRBD1 (6 bases). The CDR3 extends over 13 amino acids. Germline CDR1 is SQVTM and CDR2 is ANQGSEA. The V and J ends lost 3 bases and 4 bases respectively, with 10 bases between them.

The chain uses TRBV28 and TRBJ2-7; 7 nucleotides align to TRBD1. The germline gives CDR1 MDHEN, CDR2 SYDVKM. J was trimmed by 3 bases and V by 6 bases; bases with no gene match: 5. The CDR3 is made up of 13 amino acids. Here the CDR3 reads CASRHRDSYEQYV. CDR3 coding DNA: TGTGCCAGCAGACACCGGGACAGCTACGAGCAGTACGTC.

This clonotype came up many times. The V gene is TRBV27, the J gene TRBJ1-5; TRBD1 matches 8 bases. The CDR3 has 16 amino acids. V lost 6 bases and J lost 1; bases outside the gene matches: 8. Germline V gene data show CDR1 as MNHEY and CDR2 as SMNVEV (reference sequence). The CDR3 spells CASSKTGAGSNQPQHF. CDR3 DNA sequence: TGTGCCAGCAGCAAGACAGGGGCCGGGAGCAATCAGCCCCAGCATTTT.

This clonotype has ten or more counts. V is TRBV12-3 or TRBV12-4 and J is TRBJ2-5; a weak D match, TRBD1 (5 bases). The CDR3 runs to 15 residues. Trimming removed 3 bases from V and 2 bases from J, with 13 bases in between. The CDR3: CASSFSLTEQETQYF. CDR3 coding DNA: TGTGCCAGCAGTTTTTCCTTGACAGAGCAAGAGACCCAGTACTTC.

This clonotype was seen ten or more times. The chain combines TRBV4-1 with TRBJ2-3; 9 bases map to TRBD2. CDR1 is MGHRA, CDR2 YSYEKL, per germline. V was pared by 4 bases and J by 5 bases, with 13 bases of the junction left unmatched. CDR3 size: 17 residues. This CDR3 reads CASSPRRGGGAVDTQYF. The CDR3 DNA follows: TGCGCCAGCAGCCCTCGGAGGGGCGGGGGGGCCGTAGATACGCAGTATTTT.

This chain joins TRBV28 and TRBJ1-6, with 8 bases lining up with TRBD1. From germline, CDR1 is MDHEN and CDR2 SYDVKM. The ends lost 5 bases at V and 10 bases at J; junction bases unmatched: 7. The CDR3 is 14 residues long. Here the CDR3 DNA reads TGTGCCAGCAGTGCTGACAGGGGAGTGTCACCCCTCCACTTT. Translating gives CASSADRGVSPLHF.

This clonotype was observed many times. The V gene is TRBV4-1, the J gene TRBJ2-4, with 13 nucleotides matching TRBD2. This CDR3 spans 22 amino acids. From germline, CDR1 is MGHRA and CDR2 YSYEKL. Trimming took 4 bases from V and 0 from J; bases not matched to a gene: 18. The CDR3 DNA sequence: TGCGCCAGCAGCCCATACGAGACTAGCGGGAGGCCTATTCTTCTAGCCAAAAACATTCAGTACTTC. Translation gives CASSPYETSGRPILLAKNIQYF.

This clonotype was found many times. The genes are TRBV12-3 or TRBV12-4 and TRBJ1-6; maybe TRBD1 (6 bases). This CDR3 comprises 14 residues. V dropped 6 bases and J dropped 5 bases, with 11 bases sitting between them. The CDR3 DNA reads TGTGCCAGCAGAGAAGGACAGCATAATTCACCCCTCCACTTT. Translated, it gives CASREGQHNSPLHF.